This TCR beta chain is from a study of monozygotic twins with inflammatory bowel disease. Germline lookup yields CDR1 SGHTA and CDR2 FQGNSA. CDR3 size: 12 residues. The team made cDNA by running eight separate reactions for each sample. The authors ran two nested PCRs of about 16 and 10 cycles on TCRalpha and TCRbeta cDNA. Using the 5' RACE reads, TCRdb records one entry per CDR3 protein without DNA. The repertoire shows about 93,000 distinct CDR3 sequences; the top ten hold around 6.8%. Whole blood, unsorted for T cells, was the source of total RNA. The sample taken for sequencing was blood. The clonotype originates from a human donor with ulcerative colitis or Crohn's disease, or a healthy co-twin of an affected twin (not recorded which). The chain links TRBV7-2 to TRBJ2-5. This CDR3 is CASSLYGETQYF.